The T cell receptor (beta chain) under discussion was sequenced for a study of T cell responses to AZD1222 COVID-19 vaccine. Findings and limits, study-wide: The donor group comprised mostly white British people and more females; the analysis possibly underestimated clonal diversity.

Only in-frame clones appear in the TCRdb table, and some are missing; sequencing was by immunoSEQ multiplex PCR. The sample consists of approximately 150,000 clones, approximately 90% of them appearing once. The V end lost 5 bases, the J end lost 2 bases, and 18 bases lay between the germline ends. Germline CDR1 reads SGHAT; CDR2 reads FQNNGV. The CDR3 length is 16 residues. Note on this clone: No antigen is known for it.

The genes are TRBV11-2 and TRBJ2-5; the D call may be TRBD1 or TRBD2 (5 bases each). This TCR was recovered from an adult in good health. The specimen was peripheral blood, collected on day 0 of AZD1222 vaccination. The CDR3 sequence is CASSTTGPQGQETQYF. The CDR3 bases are TGTGCCAGCAGCACTACGGGGCCCCAGGGTCAAGAGACCCAGTACTTC.